The 29 T cell receptor beta chains presented below share a single source sample, sequenced in a study of T cell responses to AZD1222 COVID-19 vaccine. Using immunoSEQ multiplex PCR, the repertoire was profiled, and TCRdb retains in-frame clones only, with some absent. The sample contains about 160,000 clones, roughly 90% of which appear only once. The sample was peripheral blood, taken on day 0 of AZD1222 vaccination. The receptors shown here come from an adult in good health.

V usage is TRBV7-2 and J usage is TRBJ1-1; 9 bases map to TRBD1. The germline V gene encodes CDR1 SGHTA and CDR2 FQGNSA. With V trimmed by 6 bases and J by 5 bases, 7 bases remained unmatched. The CDR3 has 14 amino acids. The CDR3 DNA is TGTGCCAGCAGGCTGACAGGGGGGGGTACTGAAGCTTTCTTT. Translating gives CASRLTGGGTEAFF.

This sequence joins TRBV6-5 and TRBJ2-7, with D tentatively TRBD1 (5 bases). From germline, CDR1 is MNHEY and CDR2 SVGAGI. Trimming shortened V by 0 bases and J by 2 bases, and 11 bases separated the two germline ends. The CDR3 is 15 amino acids. Written as DNA, the CDR3 is TGTGCCAGCAGTTACTCCAGGCAGGGTACCTACGAGCAGTACTTC. Translation: CASSYSRQGTYEQYF.

This clone was observed a single time. DNA of the CDR3: TGTGCCAGCACCCGTAGCGGGGGGAAATACAATGAGCAGTTCTTC. This sequence encodes CASTRSGGKYNEQFF. The chain couples TRBV2 to TRBJ2-1; 10 positions match TRBD2. V was clipped by 7 bases and J by 4 bases; unmatched bases: 7. The germline CDR1 and CDR2 sequences are SNHLY and FYNNEI. This CDR3 has 15 residues.

The sample holds one count of this clone. The J gene is TRBJ2-1, the V gene TRBV2; 7 bases fit TRBD2. After removal of 8 bases from V and 5 bases from J, the junction contained 6 bases not matched to a gene. The CDR3 extends over 13 amino acids. CDR1 SNHLY and CDR2 FYNNEI come from the germline V gene. The CDR3 spells CASHRDYNNEQFF. The CDR3 region has the DNA TGTGCCAGCCACCGGGACTACAACAATGAGCAGTTCTTC.

This clone appeared once. This chain links TRBV3-1 (or the pseudogene TRBV3-2) with TRBJ1-6; D is undetermined. CDR1 and CDR2 from the germline V gene are LGHDT and YNNKEL (reference sequence). CDR3 length equals 16 residues. V was shortened by 4 bases and J by 7 bases, with 17 bases between the two germline ends. The CDR3 loop is CASSRGKASMNSPLHF. CDR3 in DNA: TGTGCCAGCAGCCGGGGAAAAGCCTCTATGAATTCACCCCTCCACTTT.

V usage is TRBV30 and J usage is TRBJ2-6; D remains ambiguous. CDR1 is GTSNPN and CDR2 is SVGIG in the germline V gene (reference sequence). The CDR3 is 12 amino acids. Trimming stripped 3 bases from V and 5 bases from J, with 5 bases between. CDR3 protein: CAWRGRANVLTF. CDR3 DNA sequence: TGTGCCTGGAGAGGTAGGGCCAACGTCCTGACTTTC. The variable domain in full, with the rest retrieved from reference TRBV30 and TRBJ2-6, is SQTIHQWPATLVQPVGSPLSLECTVEGTSNPNLYWYRQAAGRGLQLLFYSVGIGQISSEVPQNLSASRPQDRQFILSSKKLLLSDSGFYLCAWRGRANVLTFGAGSRLTVL.

The V call is TRBV4-2, the J call TRBJ2-2; 8 bases fit TRBD2. Trimming cost V 4 bases and J 6 bases; bases outside gene matches: 4. The CDR3 is 14 residues long. Germline V gives CDR1 LGHNA, CDR2 YNFKEQ. For the CDR3, the DNA is TGTGCCAGCAGCCCTAGCGGGTCAGCCGGGGAGCTGTTTTTT. Amino acid sequence: CASSPSGSAGELFF.

V usage is TRBV28 and J usage is TRBJ1-5; no clear D. This CDR3 contains 14 residues. Trimming left V 1 base short and J 6 bases short, with 10 bases between. Looked up from germline, CDR1 is MDHEN and CDR2 is SYDVKM. CDR3 protein: CASSLLKGGQPQHF. The DNA for the CDR3 is TGTGCCAGCAGTTTATTGAAGGGCGGTCAGCCCCAGCATTTT.

This clone was seen just once. CDR3 sequence: CASSEARVTGSDQPQHF. The CDR3 DNA reads as TGTGCCAGCAGTGAAGCGCGTGTAACAGGGTCCGATCAGCCCCAGCATTTT. V is TRBV2 and J is TRBJ1-5, with D maybe TRBD1 (6 bases). The CDR3 is made up of 17 amino acids. V gave up 0 bases and J gave up 5 bases, with 17 bases separating them. Germline V gene data show CDR1 as SNHLY and CDR2 as FYNNEI.

This chain uses TRBV2 with TRBJ1-1, with a possible D match to TRBD1 (5 bases). Germline V lookup: CDR1 SNHLY, CDR2 FYNNEI. The CDR3 consists of 13 residues. V was pared by 7 bases and J by 5 bases, with 14 bases between. The CDR3 DNA follows: TGTGCCAGCAATTTCCCAGGGAGTACTGAAGCTTTCTTT. It codes for CASNFPGSTEAFF.

The chain joins TRBV18 to TRBJ1-5; D not certain. Germline CDR1 reads KGHSH; CDR2 reads LQKENI. CDR3 length: 14 residues. V was trimmed by 2 bases and J by 2 bases, leaving 7 bases between them. DNA for the CDR3: TGTGCCAGCTCACCAACGGAGGGCAATCAGCCCCAGCATTTT. It codes for CASSPTEGNQPQHF.

CDR3 nucleotides: TGTGCCAGCAGTTACCAGAACACTGAAGCTTTCTTT. Translated: CASSYQNTEAFF. The chain links TRBV6-5 to TRBJ1-1; D gene unclear. The V gene's germline CDR1 is MNHEY and CDR2 SVGAGI. V was clipped by 2 bases and J by 1 base, with 2 bases between them. The CDR3 is 12 residues long.

The table lists this clone with a few counts. V gene TRBV7-6 combines with J gene TRBJ2-2; D is undetermined. CDR3 size: 15 residues. Germline-derived CDR1 and CDR2 are SGHVS and FNYEAQ. V gave up 1 base and J gave up 2 bases, with 8 bases separating them. The CDR3, as DNA: TGTGCCAGCAGCTTAGGTTGGCAAAACACCGGGGAGCTGTTTTTT. Encoded protein: CASSLGWQNTGELFF.

This clone was detected only a few times. This rearrangement joins TRBV28 to TRBJ2-7; maybe TRBD2 (5 bases). The germline V and J ends were trimmed by 2 bases and 7 bases, with 9 bases remaining between them. The V gene's germline CDR1 is MDHEN and CDR2 SYDVKM. The CDR3 is 12 residues long. The DNA of the CDR3 is TGTGCCAGCAGTTTAAGTCCGGGAGAGCAGTACTTC. Protein sequence: CASSLSPGEQYF. Filled out from reference TRBV28 and TRBJ2-7, the complete variable domain reads DVKVTQSSRYLVKRTGEKVFLECVQDMDHENMFWYRQDPGLGLRLIYFSYDVKMKEKGDIPEGYSVSREKKERFSLILESASTNQTSMYLCASSLSPGEQYFGPGTRLTVT.

This chain uses TRBV6-6 with TRBJ1-5; tentatively, D is TRBD1 (6 bases). Trimming stripped 8 bases from V and 0 bases from J, with 14 bases between. Germline V gene sequence: CDR1 MNHNY, CDR2 SVGAGI (reference sequence). The CDR3 loop spans 15 amino acids. The CDR3 region is CASSWDIHSNQPQHF. CDR3 DNA sequence: TGTGCCAGCTCCTGGGACATCCATAGCAATCAGCCCCAGCATTTT.

This clone was observed a handful of times. Within the sample, other DNA sequences also encode this same CDR3. V and J are TRBV9 and TRBJ1-2; 7 bases fit TRBD1. Germline lookup yields CDR1 SGDLS and CDR2 YYNGEE. The CDR3 is 13 residues long. V trimming: 0 bases; J trimming: 4 bases; junction bases outside the gene matches: 0. CDR3 sequence reads: CASSVGDSYGYTF. In DNA, the CDR3 is TGTGCCAGCAGCGTAGGGGACAGCTATGGCTACACCTTC.

The chain joins TRBV7-9 to TRBJ1-1, with D uncertain. The V and J ends lost 3 bases and 2 bases respectively, with 7 bases between them. The CDR3 is made up of 13 amino acids. CDR1 is SEHNR, CDR2 FQNEAQ, per germline (reference sequence). The chain's CDR3 is CASSFESNTEAFF. DNA of the CDR3: TGTGCCAGCAGCTTTGAGAGTAACACTGAAGCTTTCTTT.

The V and J genes are TRBV6-5 and TRBJ2-7; unclear D gene. The germline V gene encodes CDR1 MNHEY and CDR2 SVGAGI. The V end was cut by 5 bases, the J end by 4 bases, with 6 bases between. The CDR3 spans 11 residues. The CDR3 reads CASSREYEQYF. The DNA of the CDR3 is TGTGCCAGCAGTAGAGAGTACGAGCAGTACTTC.

This clone was detected only once. The chain has TRBV28 and TRBJ2-5; D perhaps matches TRBD1 (6 bases). The CDR3 covers 15 residues. Trimming removed 4 bases from V and 5 bases from J, with 17 bases in between. The germline CDR1 and CDR2 sequences are MDHEN and SYDVKM. CDR3 sequence (DNA): TGTGCCAGCAGTTCCCCCAACAGGGCCCTGGAGACCCAGTACTTC. This gives the protein CASSSPNRALETQYF.

This sequence joins TRBV5-8 and TRBJ2-7; 11 positions match TRBD2. Trimming cost V 5 bases and J 4 bases; bases outside gene matches: 5. CDR3 length: 14 residues. Germline V gives CDR1 SGHTS, CDR2 YDEGEE. Here the CDR3 reads CASRWLAGGYEQYF. The CDR3 DNA sequence: TGTGCCAGCAGGTGGCTAGCGGGAGGATACGAGCAGTACTTC.

This clone was detected once. The chain uses TRBV7-9 and TRBJ2-3, with 9 bases fitting TRBD1. The germline V gene encodes CDR1 SEHNR and CDR2 FQNEAQ (reference sequence). Unmatched junction bases numbered 12, after V lost 2 bases and J lost 6 bases. The length of the CDR3 is 17 residues. The CDR3 DNA reads TGTGCCAGCAGCTTATCCCCCGGACAGGGGAAGAAGGATACGCAGTATTTT. The encoded protein is CASSLSPGQGKKDTQYF.

The V gene is TRBV4-2, the J gene TRBJ1-2; the match to TRBD1 covers 9 bases. V was clipped by 1 base and J by 2 bases; unmatched bases: 5. CDR1 LGHNA and CDR2 YNFKEQ come from the germline V gene. The CDR3 has 16 amino acids. Here the CDR3 DNA reads TGTGCCAGCAGCCAAGTGACGGACAGGGGAAACTATGGCTACACCTTC. Protein sequence: CASSQVTDRGNYGYTF.

This clone occurred once. V gene TRBV24-1 combines with J gene TRBJ1-1, with 11 bases that match TRBD1. The CDR3 runs to 15 residues. CDR1 is KGHDR, CDR2 SFDVKD, per germline. Trimming removed 9 bases from V and 5 bases from J; junction bases left unmatched: 10. The CDR3 nucleotides read TGTGCCACCTCCGGGACAGGGGGTCGAGGAACTGAAGCTTTCTTT. Translation gives CATSGTGGRGTEAFF.

The chain uses TRBV24-1 and TRBJ2-1, with TRBD1 matching 11 bases. The CDR3 has 17 residues. Germline-derived CDR1 and CDR2 are KGHDR and SFDVKD. J lost 5 bases, V lost 0 bases, and 5 bases had no gene match. CDR3 protein: CATSDLPGQGVNNEQFF. The CDR3 bases are TGTGCCACCAGTGATTTGCCGGGACAGGGGGTCAACAATGAGCAGTTCTTC.

The V and J genes are TRBV5-6 and TRBJ1-2; no definite D call. V was cut by 0 bases and J by 4 bases, with 13 bases left in between. This CDR3 has 15 amino acids. Per germline, CDR1 SGHDT and CDR2 YYEEEE. CDR3 loop: CASSLAGTRAYGYTF. CDR3 nucleotide sequence: TGTGCCAGCAGCTTGGCCGGAACCCGGGCCTATGGCTACACCTTC.

The chain recombines TRBV29-1 with TRBJ2-1, with TRBD2 matching 13 bases. The CDR3 covers 17 residues. Germline-derived CDR1 and CDR2 are SQVTM and ANQGSEA. The DNA of the CDR3 is TGCAGTATCACCGGGACTAGCGGGGTCAGCTCCTACAATGAGCAGTTCTTC. Its protein is CSITGTSGVSSYNEQFF.

The gene calls are TRBV6-5 and TRBJ1-2; D may be TRBD1 (5 bases). This CDR3 has 14 amino acids. V gave up 5 bases and J gave up 6 bases, with 16 bases separating them. CDR1 and CDR2 from the germline V gene are MNHEY and SVGAGI. CDR3 loop: CASSRTQGLDGYTF. The CDR3 DNA follows: TGTGCCAGCAGTCGTACCCAGGGTTTGGATGGCTACACCTTC.

The CDR3 DNA follows: TGTGCCACCAGCAGAGTAAAGGGAGCAACTAATGAAAAACTGTTTTTT. Translation gives CATSRVKGATNEKLFF. The chain is built from TRBV15 and TRBJ1-4; D unclear. CDR1 LNHNV and CDR2 YYDKDF come from the germline V gene (reference sequence). The ends were cut back, 1 base at V and 0 bases at J, with 9 bases in the middle. This CDR3 comprises 16 residues. Filled out from reference TRBV15 and TRBJ1-4, the complete variable domain reads DAMVIQNPRYQVTQFGKPVTLSCSQTLNHNVMYWYQQKSSQAPKLLFHYYDKDFNNEADTPDNFQSRRPNTSFCFLDIRSPGLGDTAMYLCATSRVKGATNEKLFFGSGTQLSVL.

This chain connects TRBV19 to TRBJ1-1; 7 nucleotides match TRBD1. The CDR3 runs to 13 residues. Unmatched junction bases numbered 1, after V lost 5 bases and J lost 1 base. The germline V gene encodes CDR1 LNHDA and CDR2 SQIVND (reference sequence). The CDR3 nucleotides read TGTGCCAGTAGTGGGACAGCGAACACTGAAGCTTTCTTT. Protein: CASSGTANTEAFF.